Listed here are 12 T cell receptor beta chains from one sample, sequenced in a study of identical twins. A single record per CDR3 protein comes from TCRdb applying MiXCR to the 5' RACE reads. The sample includes around 490,000 distinct CDR3 sequences, 20% to 25% seen only once; the top ten take approximately 0.5%. The data were also submitted as part of a second study, on yellow fever vaccine responses in identical twins.

The sequenced sample consisted of CD4+ T cells sorted from blood. These receptors came from a woman aged 18-30 years in good health.

This clonotype was seen a few times. The chain couples TRBV4-1 to TRBJ2-2, with TRBD2 matching over 14 bases. CDR1 MGHRA and CDR2 YSYEKL come from the germline V gene. CDR3 size: 18 residues. Germline trimming cut 3 bases from V and 2 bases from J; bases unmatched to any gene: 5. CDR3 in amino acids: CASSHGGLAGGNTGELFF. DNA of the CDR3: TGCGCCAGCAGCCATGGAGGACTAGCGGGGGGAAACACCGGGGAGCTGTTTTTT.

This clonotype was seen only a few times. This chain joins TRBV7-9 and TRBJ2-1; the D is unclear. From germline, CDR1 is SEHNR and CDR2 FQNEAQ (reference sequence). V lost 5 bases and J 0 bases, leaving 8 bases between the germline ends. The CDR3 consists of 14 residues. The CDR3 is CASSTNPSYNEQFF. CDR3 sequence (DNA): TGTGCCAGCAGCACAAACCCCTCCTACAATGAGCAGTTCTTC. Looking up the rest from reference TRBV7-9 and TRBJ2-1 gives the full variable domain: DTGVSQNPRHKITKRGQNVTFRCDPISEHNRLYWYRQTLGQGPEFLTYFQNEAQLEKSRLLSDRFSAERPKGSFSTLEIQRTEQGDSAMYLCASSTNPSYNEQFFGPGTRLTVL.

CDR3 nucleotides: TGTGCCAGCAGCTCGAGAACAGGGGGCTTTTCGACAGATACGCAGTATTTT. It translates to CASSSRTGGFSTDTQYF. This rearrangement joins TRBV7-3 to TRBJ2-3; 9 bases line up with TRBD1. The germline V gene encodes CDR1 SGHTA and CDR2 FQGTGA. V gave up 4 bases and J gave up 3 bases; unmatched junction bases: 11. The CDR3 extends over 17 amino acids.

The gene calls are TRBV7-9 and TRBJ2-3, with D uncertain. V was pared by 7 bases and J by 1 base, with 9 bases between. Per germline, CDR1 SEHNR and CDR2 FQNEAQ (reference sequence). There are 13 residues in the CDR3. The CDR3 spells CASTKNRTDTQYF. CDR3 sequence (DNA): TGTGCCAGCACGAAAAACCGCACAGATACGCAGTATTTT.

The chain is built from TRBV19 and TRBJ2-7; no definite D call. CDR3 size: 14 residues. With 3 bases removed from V and 0 bases from J, the gap between germline ends came to 9 bases. The germline V gene has CDR1 LNHDA and CDR2 SQIVND (reference sequence). The CDR3 DNA is TGTGCCAGTAGTATGCTTGTGAGCTCCTACGAGCAGTACTTC. Protein sequence: CASSMLVSSYEQYF.

The chain couples TRBV10-2 to TRBJ2-3; 10 positions agree with TRBD1. The length of the CDR3 is 12 residues. From germline, CDR1 is WSHSY and CDR2 SAAADI. J was trimmed by 6 bases and V by 11 bases; bases with no gene match: 5. DNA of the CDR3: TGCGCCGTAGGACAGGGGGTTGATACGCAGTATTTT. Amino acid sequence: CAVGQGVDTQYF.

The gene calls are TRBV20-1 and TRBJ2-7; no clear D gene. Trimming left V 1 base short and J 2 bases short, with 9 bases between. This CDR3 contains 13 residues. Germline-derived CDR1 and CDR2 are DFQATT and SNEGSKA (reference sequence). The chain's CDR3 is CSARGPDPYEQYF. For the CDR3, the DNA is TGCAGTGCTAGAGGGCCCGACCCCTACGAGCAGTACTTC.

This clonotype was counted a few times. V usage is TRBV5-1 and J usage is TRBJ2-1; 11 positions match TRBD2. The CDR3 is 13 residues long. Germline CDR1 is SGHRS and CDR2 is YFSETQ. Trimming removed 4 bases from V and 12 bases from J; junction bases left unmatched: 6. As DNA, the CDR3 is TGCGCCAGCAGCAAAACTAGCGGGGGTGGGCAGTTCTTC. It translates to CASSKTSGGGQFF.

This clonotype was counted only a few times. V is TRBV5-1 and J is TRBJ2-1, with 8 bases matching TRBD2. The CDR3 contains 15 residues. J was trimmed by 5 bases and V by 5 bases; bases with no gene match: 9. Germline assignment: CDR1 SGHRS and CDR2 YFSETQ. The CDR3 DNA follows: TGCGCCAGCAGTCCCAGCGGGAGTGGGGACAATGAGCAGTTCTTC. This translates into CASSPSGSGDNEQFF.

This clonotype occurred a few times. The V gene is TRBV14, the J gene TRBJ2-1; TRBD2 agrees at 16 bases. CDR1 and CDR2 (germline): SGHDN, FVKESK. This CDR3 spans 16 amino acids. V was clipped by 2 bases and J by 9 bases; unmatched bases: 4. The CDR3 sequence: CASSQSGLAGGREQFF. As DNA, the CDR3 is TGTGCCAGCAGCCAATCGGGACTAGCGGGGGGGCGTGAGCAGTTCTTC. Looking up the rest from reference TRBV14 and TRBJ2-1 gives the full variable domain: EAGVTQFPSHSVIEKGQTVTLRCDPISGHDNLYWYRRVMGKEIKFLLHFVKESKQDESGMPNNRFLAERTGGTYSTLKVQPAELEDSGVYFCASSQSGLAGGREQFFGPGTRLTVL.

The gene calls are TRBV3-1 and TRBJ2-5; 11 bases are a match to TRBD2. Germline values: CDR1 LGHDT, CDR2 YNNKEL (reference sequence). J was trimmed by 4 bases and V by 0 bases; bases with no gene match: 7. The CDR3 consists of 17 residues. The CDR3 coding sequence is TGTGCCAGCAGCCAAGATATACTAGCGGGAGTTAGAGAGACCCAGTACTTC. Residues: CASSQDILAGVRETQYF.

The CDR3 loop is CASSLTGTTSNQPQHF. The CDR3 DNA follows: TGTGCCAGCAGTTTGACCGGGACGACAAGCAATCAGCCCCAGCATTTT. The J gene is TRBJ1-5, the V gene TRBV12-3 or TRBV12-4; D may be TRBD1 (5 bases). The length of the CDR3 is 16 residues. Trimming removed 3 bases from V and 1 base from J, with 13 bases in between.